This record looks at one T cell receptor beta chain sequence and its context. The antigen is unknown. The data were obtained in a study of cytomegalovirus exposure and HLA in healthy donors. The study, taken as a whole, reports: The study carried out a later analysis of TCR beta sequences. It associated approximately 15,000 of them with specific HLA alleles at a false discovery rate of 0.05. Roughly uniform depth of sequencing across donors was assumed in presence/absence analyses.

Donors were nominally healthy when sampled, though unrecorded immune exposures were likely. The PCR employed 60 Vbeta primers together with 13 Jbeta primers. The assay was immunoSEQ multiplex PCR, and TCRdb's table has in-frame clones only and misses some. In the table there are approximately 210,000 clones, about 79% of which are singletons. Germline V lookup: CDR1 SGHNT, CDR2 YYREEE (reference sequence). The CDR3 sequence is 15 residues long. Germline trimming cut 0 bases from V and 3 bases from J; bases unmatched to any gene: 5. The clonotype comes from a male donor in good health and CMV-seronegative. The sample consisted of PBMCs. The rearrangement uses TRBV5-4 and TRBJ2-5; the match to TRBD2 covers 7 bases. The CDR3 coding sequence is TGTGCCAGCAGCTTGGGATTGGGGGGGGAAGAGACCCAGTACTTC. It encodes CASSLGLGGEETQYF.